The entry that follows covers one TCR beta chain sequence. The clone's antigen remains unknown. There are no base qualities to consult, and no much larger clone falls within one base. TCRbeta CDR3 regions were amplified from genomic DNA by means of the immunoSEQ Assay, a bias-controlled multiplex PCR. In the paper's pipeline: Nucleated cell counts per sample were estimated from amplification of reference gene primers within the assay. Sequence reads were collapsed and filtered to measure the absolute abundance of every unique TCRbeta CDR3 rearrangement. For each sample, productive Simpson clonality was calculated as the square root of Simpson's diversity index across productive rearrangements. Held by TCRdb, this immuneACCESS table contains in-frame sequences only and omits some clones. Under half of the omission traces to an unresolved V gene where checked; the cause of the rest is unknown. Clonal size and the V and J genes are those of that table, whereas D and trimming came from the DNA. Across this sample there are about 160,000 clones, with 81% seen only once. The ten most abundant clones make up about 11% of the sample.

These data originate in a study of blood T cell repertoires in COVID-19 (dated by TCRdb to 2019 to 2021). A note on the overall study: Samples covering the acute and convalescent phases of COVID-19 were provided by collaborators in the United States, Italy and Spain. The prospective study material was composed of cDNA or gDNA derived from T cells, B-cell-depleted T cells, or PBMCs. Subjects who had been exposed to COVID-19, were actively infected with it, or had recovered from it provided the deeply sampled blood TCRbeta repertoires that made up the dataset. The repertoires were released in a freely available public database intended as a resource for research on the immune response to SARS-CoV-2. Samples were obtained from the ongoing ImmuneRACE study (first 160 participants) and from roughly 1,300 subjects provided by 6 global collaborators. Nearly every sample came with metadata listing a de-identified subject ID, COVID-19 status, age in years and sex. Where available, HLA class I and class II types were obtained from metadata supplied by the sample provider rather than from assay-based typing.

Overall results and qualifications from the work: The amount of clinical and demographic metadata varied by source and participant and was provided uncurated.

Collaborating institutions collected whole blood in K2EDTA tubes following their own protocols. For TCRbeta analysis, collaborator samples were shipped as frozen whole blood, as isolated PBMCs, or as DNA extracted from either sample type. CDR1 and CDR2 are drawn from the germline V gene: SGHAT, FQNNGV. V lost 5 bases and J lost 6 bases; the stretch between them is 19 bases long. The CDR3, cysteine through phenylalanine, is 15 amino acids long. Of the read, only the CDR3 DNA is kept; its 45 bases are in frame from base 1. The receptor was isolated from a human donor in a cohort sampled during active COVID-19. Sequenced material: peripheral blood. The V and J genes are TRBV11-2 and TRBJ1-2, and perhaps TRBD1 as D gene, on 6 matching bases. At the DNA level, the sequence is TGTGCCAGCAGCATCAATGGCCAGGGGCAGGATGGCTACACCTTC. This codes for CASSINGQGQDGYTF.